This T cell receptor beta chain was retrieved from a study of CD8+CD57+ T cells in acquired aplastic anemia (dated by TCRdb to the late 2010s). The study in broad terms: A mean of approximately 3 ug of DNA, ranging from about 0.17 to 30 ug, was extracted from sorted CD4+ and CD8+ cells. A CD8+CD57+ expansion meant a frequency higher than the mean frequency seen in healthy subjects.

Broad study findings and their caveats: Although 25 to 30 CD8+ CDR3 sequences were shared by patients and controls, these sequences appeared highly expressed in patients and within the immunodominant clones of patients. No significant difference in CD8+ Simpson's diversity was found between patients and healthy controls (P=0.060).

The CDR3 runs 17 amino acids, cysteine and phenylalanine included. Just the 51-base CDR3 DNA is kept, in frame starting at base 1. Compared with germline, V lacks 3 bases and J lacks 4 bases; bases without a gene match: 8. Based on the germline V gene, the CDR1 and CDR2 sequences are ENHRY and SYGVKD. Flow cytometry had shown CD8+CD57+ cell expansion in the patients selected for sequencing. Severe acquired aplastic anemia was diagnosed in all patients according to International Study of Aplastic Anemia and Agranulocytosis and Camitta criteria. Patients had received no therapy at the time of blood sampling. The study deep-sequenced TCR repertoires of sorted CD4+ and CD8+ blood T cells from severe aplastic anemia patients and healthy subjects. Patients were enrolled in the USA under clinicaltrials.gov protocols 00001620, 01623167, 00001397, 00071045, 00081523 and 00961064. Ficoll-Paque density gradient centrifugation was used to isolate peripheral blood mononuclear cells. Before DNA extraction, CD4+ and CD8+ T cells were sorted with FACS or magnetic beads.

Genomic DNA served as template for TCR beta VDJ combination and CDR3 sequence profiling. TCR repertoire sequencing was run on an Illumina HiSeq 2000. Regarding the original processing steps: TRBV/TRBJ rearrangement plots, CDR3 size and DJ length profiles, and Simpson's diversity index were used to evaluate the repertoires. The most abundant DNA sequence in the deep sequencing data was taken as the immunodominant clone. CDR3 amino acid sequences were checked for sharing between subjects and were compared against published repertoires and the VDJdb database. Using fastp trimming at Q25 and MiXCR clonotype assembly, TCRdb reanalyzed the public sequencing data and kept in-frame beta chains. When rows share a CDR3 protein, they turn into one entry using the most common DNA and genes. The V and J calls and clone size are TCRdb's, not the authors'. The sample data list about half a million distinct CDR3 sequences, and more than 25% of these were observed just once. Nearly 0.85% of the sample is taken by the ten largest.

Ten or more counts support this clonotype. No antigen is known for it. Within one base of it there is no much larger clone, and no base qualities were kept. Sequenced sample: sorted CD4+, CD8+, or CD8+CD57+ T cells (not recorded which) from PBMCs. The rearrangement combines TRBV10-3 with TRBJ2-1; the central 11 bases match TRBD2. This TCR was sampled from a human donor with aplastic anemia. In nucleotide form, the sequence is TGTGCCATCAGTGATCTAGGGACTAGCGGAGGATACAATGAGCAGTTCTTC. Translated, this gives CAISDLGTSGGYNEQFF.